The T cell receptor (beta chain) described here comes from a study of response to subunit inactivated influenza vaccine. V dropped 7 bases and J dropped 2; count of bases not matched to a gene: 5. Germline V gene data show CDR1 as KGHSH and CDR2 as LQKENI. This CDR3 spans 14 amino acids. Worth noting for this clonotype: Its antigen is unknown. This may come from a read error, since a much larger clone is one base off.

Study-level findings and limits: Few additional T cells are recruited per seasonal influenza vaccination, authors suggested.

From the RT-PCR reads, TCRdb called clonotypes with MiXCR, one entry per CDR3 protein. Of hundreds of thousands of distinct CDR3 sequences in the sample, 13% to 15% were seen once. The specimen was PBMCs from blood, collected 14 days before vaccination. The genes are TRBV18 and TRBJ2-7; 10 bases fit TRBD1. The sequence was collected from a man aged 45 to 65 who received an inactivated influenza vaccine. The CDR3 protein is CASCSTGGPYEQYF. The CDR3 nucleotides are TGTGCCAGCTGCTCGACAGGGGGCCCCTACGAGCAGTACTTC. Full variable domain (rest looked up from reference TRBV18 and TRBJ2-7): NAGVMQNPRHLVRRRGQEARLRCSPMKGHSHVYWYRQLPEEGLKFMVYLQKENIIDESGMPKERFSAEFPKEGPSILRIQQVVRGDSAAYFCASCSTGGPYEQYFGPGTRLTVT.